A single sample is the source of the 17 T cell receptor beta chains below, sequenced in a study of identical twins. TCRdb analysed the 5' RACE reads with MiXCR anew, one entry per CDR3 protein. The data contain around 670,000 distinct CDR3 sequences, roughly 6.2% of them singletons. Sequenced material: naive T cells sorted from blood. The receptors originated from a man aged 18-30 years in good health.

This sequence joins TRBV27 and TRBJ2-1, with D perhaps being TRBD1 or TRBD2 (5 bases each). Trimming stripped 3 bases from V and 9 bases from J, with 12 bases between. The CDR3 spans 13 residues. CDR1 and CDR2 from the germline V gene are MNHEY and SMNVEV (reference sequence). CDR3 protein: CASSFYPRGEQFF. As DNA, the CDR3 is TGTGCCAGCAGTTTCTACCCGAGGGGTGAGCAGTTCTTC.

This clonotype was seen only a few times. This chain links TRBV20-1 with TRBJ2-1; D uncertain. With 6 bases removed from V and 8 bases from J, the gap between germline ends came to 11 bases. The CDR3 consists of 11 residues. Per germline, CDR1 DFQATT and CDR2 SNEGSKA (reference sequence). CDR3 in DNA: TGCAGTGCAAAAAAGGGCCATGAGCAGTTCTTC. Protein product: CSAKKGHEQFF.

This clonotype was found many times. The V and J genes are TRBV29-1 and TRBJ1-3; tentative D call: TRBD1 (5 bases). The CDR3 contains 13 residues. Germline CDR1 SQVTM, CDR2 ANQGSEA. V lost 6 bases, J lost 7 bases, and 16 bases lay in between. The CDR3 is CSVSNGEGNTIYF. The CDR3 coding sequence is TGCAGCGTCTCCAATGGGGAGGGGAACACCATATATTTT.

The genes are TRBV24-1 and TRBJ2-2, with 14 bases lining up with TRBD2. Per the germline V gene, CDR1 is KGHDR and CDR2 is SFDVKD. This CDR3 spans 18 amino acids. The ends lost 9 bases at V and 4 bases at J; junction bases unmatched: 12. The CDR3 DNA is TGTGCCACCTCACCGGGACTAGCGGGAGACGGAGTCACCGGGGAGCTGTTTTTT. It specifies CATSPGLAGDGVTGELFF.

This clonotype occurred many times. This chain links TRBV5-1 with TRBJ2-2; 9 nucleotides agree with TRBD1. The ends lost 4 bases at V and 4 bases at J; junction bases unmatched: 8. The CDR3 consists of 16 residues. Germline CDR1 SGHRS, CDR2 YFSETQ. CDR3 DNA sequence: TGCGCCAGCAGCCCGAGGACAGGGGACGGCACCGGGGAGCTGTTTTTT. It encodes CASSPRTGDGTGELFF.

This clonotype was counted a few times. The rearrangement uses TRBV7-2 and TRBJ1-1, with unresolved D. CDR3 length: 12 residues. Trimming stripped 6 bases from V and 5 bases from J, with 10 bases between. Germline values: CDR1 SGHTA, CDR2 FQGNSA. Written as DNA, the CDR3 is TGTGCCAGCAGTTCAAGGATGACTGAAGCTTTCTTT. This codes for CASSSRMTEAFF.

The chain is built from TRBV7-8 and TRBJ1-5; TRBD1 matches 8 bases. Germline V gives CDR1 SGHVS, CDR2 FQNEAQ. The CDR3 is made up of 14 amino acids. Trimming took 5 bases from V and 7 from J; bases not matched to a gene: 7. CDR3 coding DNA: TGTGCCAGCAGCCGCGGACAGGGTGCACAGCCCCAGCATTTT. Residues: CASSRGQGAQPQHF.

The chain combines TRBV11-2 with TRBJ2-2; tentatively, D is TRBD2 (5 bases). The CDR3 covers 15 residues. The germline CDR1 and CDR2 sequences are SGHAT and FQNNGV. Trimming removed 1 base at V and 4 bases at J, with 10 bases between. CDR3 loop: CASSLVGEGTGELFF. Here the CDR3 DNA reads TGTGCCAGCAGCTTAGTGGGTGAGGGCACCGGGGAGCTGTTTTTT.

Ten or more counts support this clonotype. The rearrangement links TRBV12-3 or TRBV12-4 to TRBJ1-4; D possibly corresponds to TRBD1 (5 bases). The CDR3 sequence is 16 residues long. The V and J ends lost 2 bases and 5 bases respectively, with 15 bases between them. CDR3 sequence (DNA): TGTGCCAGCAGTTTAAAAGGGTCAGGGTTCAATGAAAAACTGTTTTTT. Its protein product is CASSLKGSGFNEKLFF.

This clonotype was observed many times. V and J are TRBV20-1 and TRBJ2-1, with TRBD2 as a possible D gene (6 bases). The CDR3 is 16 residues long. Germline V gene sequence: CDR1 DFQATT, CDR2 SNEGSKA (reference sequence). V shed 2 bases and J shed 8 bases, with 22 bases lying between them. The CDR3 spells CSARSANGSYVDEQFF. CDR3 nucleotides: TGCAGTGCTAGATCCGCAAACGGGAGTTATGTCGATGAGCAGTTCTTC.

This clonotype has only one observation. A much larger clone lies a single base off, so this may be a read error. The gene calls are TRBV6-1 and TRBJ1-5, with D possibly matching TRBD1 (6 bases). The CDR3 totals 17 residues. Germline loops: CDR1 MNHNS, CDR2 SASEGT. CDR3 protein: CASSRDRFVFDNQAQHF. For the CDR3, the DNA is TGTGCCAGCAGTAGAGACAGGTTCGTTTTTGACAATCAGGCCCAGCATTTT.

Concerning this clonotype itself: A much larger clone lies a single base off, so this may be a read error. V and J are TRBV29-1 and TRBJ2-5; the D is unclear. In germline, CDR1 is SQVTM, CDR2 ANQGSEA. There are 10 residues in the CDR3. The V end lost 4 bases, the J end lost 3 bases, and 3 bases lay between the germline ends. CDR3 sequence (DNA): TGCAGCGTTGTAGAAGAGACCCAGTACTTC. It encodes CSVVEETQYF.

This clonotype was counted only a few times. This CDR3 is CASSWTPRTYGYTF. The CDR3 DNA reads as TGTGCCAGCAGCTGGACCCCCCGGACCTATGGCTACACCTTC. This rearrangement joins TRBV7-8 to TRBJ1-2; D gene ambiguous. The CDR3 consists of 14 residues. From germline, CDR1 is SGHVS and CDR2 FQNEAQ. Trimming took off 4 bases at V and 4 bases at J, with 13 bases between the two ends.

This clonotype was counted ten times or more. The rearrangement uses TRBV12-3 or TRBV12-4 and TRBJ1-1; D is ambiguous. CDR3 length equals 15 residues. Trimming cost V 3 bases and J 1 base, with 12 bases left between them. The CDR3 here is CASSFGEGWNTEAFF. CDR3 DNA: TGTGCCAGCAGTTTTGGGGAAGGGTGGAACACTGAAGCTTTCTTT.

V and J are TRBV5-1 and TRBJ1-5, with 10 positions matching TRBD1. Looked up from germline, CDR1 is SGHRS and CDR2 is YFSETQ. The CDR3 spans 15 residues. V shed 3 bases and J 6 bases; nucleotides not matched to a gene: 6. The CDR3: CASSSTGGPSQPQHF. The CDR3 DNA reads TGCGCCAGCAGCTCGACAGGGGGCCCGAGTCAGCCCCAGCATTTT.

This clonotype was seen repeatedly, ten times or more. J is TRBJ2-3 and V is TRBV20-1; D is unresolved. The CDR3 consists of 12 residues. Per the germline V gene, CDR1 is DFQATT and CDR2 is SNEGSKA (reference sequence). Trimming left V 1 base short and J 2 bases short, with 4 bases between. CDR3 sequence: CSARGITDTQYF. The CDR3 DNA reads TGCAGTGCTAGAGGGATCACAGATACGCAGTATTTT.

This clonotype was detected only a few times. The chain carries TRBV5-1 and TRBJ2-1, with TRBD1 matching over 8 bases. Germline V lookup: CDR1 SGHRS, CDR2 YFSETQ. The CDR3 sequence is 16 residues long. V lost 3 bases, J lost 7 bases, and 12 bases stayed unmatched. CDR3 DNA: TGCGCCAGCAGCTCGGCGGGACAGGCATCCAGGAATGAGCAGTTCTTC. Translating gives CASSSAGQASRNEQFF.